The rows below give T cell receptor beta chains drawn from one sample of a study of CD8+CD57+ T cells in acquired aplastic anemia. TCRdb reprocessed the reads with MiXCR, giving one entry per CDR3 protein. The data contain 200,000 to 300,000 distinct CDR3 sequences, 82% of them seen just once; the ten biggest clones take up over 35%. The sequenced material came from sorted CD4+, CD8+, or CD8+CD57+ T cells (not recorded which) from PBMCs. The receptors come from a human donor with aplastic anemia. Both conserved end residues are part of each CDR3. D genes are given only for firm matches. Some rows have no size entry. The others give once, few or many, or a class for an expanded clone.

>.|TRBJ2-1|TRBV7-8|few
TGTGCCAGCAGCTTAGCGGGAGGACCCGATAATCAGTATTTCTTC
CASSLAGGPDNQYFF
>TRBD2|TRBJ2-1|TRBV19|.
TGTGCCAGTAGTATGTCGGGGGGAACCTACAATGAGCAGTTCTTC
CASSMSGGTYNEQFF
>.|TRBJ1-2|TRBV7-2|once
TGTGCCAGCAGCTTGGCGAGGGGTCCGCTTGTACATGGCTACACCTTC
CASSLARGPLVHGYTF
>TRBD2|TRBJ2-5|TRBV7-9|medium-sized
TGTGCCAGCAGCCATCCTATGACTAGCGGGAGGGATGAGACCCAGTACTTC
CASSHPMTSGRDETQYF
>TRBD1|TRBJ2-5|TRBV5-1|.
TGTGCCAGCAGCTTGGACAGGGCGCCTACGACCCAGTACTTC
CASSLDRAPTTQYF
>.|TRBJ2-5|TRBV7-3|.
TGTGCCACCAGCAGAGCCGGACAGAAAGAACCCCTCCACTTC
CATSRAGQKEPLHF
>TRBD1|TRBJ1-1|TRBV7-8|.
TGTGCCAGCAGCTTAGCGCTGACAGGGAGCACTGAAGCTTTCTTT
CASSLALTGSTEAFF
>.|TRBJ1-2|TRBV7-8|once
TGTGCCAGCAGCCCGAACTTCCGGGACGCAAACACCGACACCTTC
CASSPNFRDANTDTF
>.|TRBJ2-7|TRBV12-3/TRBV12-4|.
TGTGCCAGCAGTTACTTGGTAGCCTACGAGCAGTACTTC
CASSYLVAYEQYF
>.|TRBJ1-2|TRBV7-3|.
TGTGCCAGCAGCACACACAGCGGAGATCCTACGAGCAGCTACACCTTC
CASSTHSGDPTSSYTF
>.|TRBJ2-5|TRBV2|once
TGTGCCAGCAGTGAGGCGAATAGCAATCAGCCCCAGCACTTT
CASSEANSNQPQHF
>TRBD2|TRBJ2-3|TRBV7-2|.
TGTGCCAGCAGCTTAGCGGTAACTAGCGGAGATACGCAGTATTTT
CASSLAVTSGDTQYF
>.|TRBJ2-3|TRBV7-2|.
TGTGCCAGCAGCTTATCATACACAGATACGCAGTATTTT
CASSLSYTDTQYF
>.|TRBJ1-4|TRBV2|.
TGTGCCAGCAGATCGGAGGGGGGCAGATACGAAAAACTGTTTTTT
CASRSEGGRYEKLFF
>.|TRBJ1-1|TRBV9|.
TGTGCCAGCAGCGGGGAAGACGATGAGTTGTTCATCGAAGCTTTCTTT
CASSGEDDELFIEAFF
>.|TRBJ2-1|TRBV7-9|.
TGTGCCAGCATCTTCAACGGGCGAATCAGTAATGAGCAGTCCTTC
CASIFNGRISNEQSF
>TRBD1|TRBJ2-3|TRBV5-1|.
TGTGCCAGCAGCATCGACAGGGGGCGTCTGCAGTATTTT
CASSIDRGRLQYF
>TRBD2|TRBJ2-3|TRBV7-9|few
TGTGCCAGCAGCTTTCCGAGAAGCGGGGGGACGGAAGAATTT
CASSFPRSGGTEEF
>.|TRBJ1-5|TRBV25-1|.
TGTGCCAGCTCAATGGACAATCTAGGCAATCAGCCCCAGCATTTT
CASSMDNLGNQPQHF
>TRBD1|TRBJ1-2|TRBV11-3|.
TGTGCCAGCAGCTTAGCCGGGACAGGGGTTCTTGGCTACACCTTC
CASSLAGTGVLGYTF
>.|TRBJ1-1|TRBV9|.
TGTGCCAGCAGCGGGGTGGCCGCCCGAAACACTGCCCCTTCCTTT
CASSGVAARNTAPSF
>.|TRBJ2-2|TRBV12-3/TRBV12-4|.
TGTGCCAGCAGCAACATGAGGACCGGTGAGCTGTTCTTT
CASSNMRTGELFF
>TRBD2|TRBJ2-1|TRBV5-5|.
TGTGCCAGCAGCTTCGACGGGAGCGGGGGGAGCGATGAGCAGTTCTTC
CASSFDGSGGSDEQFF
>TRBD2|TRBJ2-3|TRBV7-3|.
TGTGCCAGCAGCTTCTCGGGAGGGCGCGCTACGCAGTATTTT
CASSFSGGRATQYF
>TRBD1|TRBJ1-2|TRBV6-1|once
TGTGCCAGCAGCCAGGGGGGCGGGGTATTTGGCTACACCTTC
CASSQGGGVFGYTF
>TRBD1|TRBJ2-7|TRBV7-6|.
TGTGCCAGCGGGGATCAGGGGGCGCGTGGGGGCGAGCAGTACTTC
CASGDQGARGGEQYF
>.|TRBJ2-1|TRBV7-9|.
TGTGCCAGCAGCTCGCAACCTACACACTATGGCTACACCCAGTTCTTC
CASSSQPTHYGYTQFF
>TRBD1|TRBJ2-1|TRBV2|.
TGTGCCAGCAGATCGGGACAGGGGGGCGATGAGCAGTCCTTC
CASRSGQGGDEQSF
>.|TRBJ2-1|TRBV7-2|.
TGTGCCAGCAGCGGGTGGAGGGACAGCATCTATGATGACCAGTTCTTC
CASSGWRDSIYDDQFF
>.|TRBJ2-7|TRBV7-3|.
TGTGCCAGCAGCGGGGGGGCGCGCCTAGGGACGCAGTATTTC
CASSGGARLGTQYF
>TRBD1|TRBJ1-5|TRBV15|.
TGTGCCAGCAGCAGAGGGGGCTCGATAAATCAGCCCCAGCACTTT
CASSRGGSINQPQHF
>.|TRBJ1-5|TRBV4-2|.
TGTGCCAGCAGCCAAAATGGATTAGGGCGTCAGCCCCAGCATTTT
CASSQNGLGRQPQHF
>.|TRBJ2-5|TRBV11-3|.
TGTGCCAGCAGCTTACCCTATGGAGGACAAGAGACCCAGTACTTC
CASSLPYGGQETQYF
>.|TRBJ2-7|TRBV7-9|.
TGTGCCTGCAGCTCCTCGCAGGGTCAATACGCCCAGTACTTC
CACSSSQGQYAQYF
>.|TRBJ1-2|TRBV7-3|.
TGCGCCAGCAGCCCCGGCGTTGCAGGTGGCTACACCTTC
CASSPGVAGGYTF
>.|TRBJ1-2|TRBV7-2|.
TGTGCCAGCAGTCCACTAGCGGGGGGGCTGGATACGCACACCTTC
CASSPLAGGLDTHTF